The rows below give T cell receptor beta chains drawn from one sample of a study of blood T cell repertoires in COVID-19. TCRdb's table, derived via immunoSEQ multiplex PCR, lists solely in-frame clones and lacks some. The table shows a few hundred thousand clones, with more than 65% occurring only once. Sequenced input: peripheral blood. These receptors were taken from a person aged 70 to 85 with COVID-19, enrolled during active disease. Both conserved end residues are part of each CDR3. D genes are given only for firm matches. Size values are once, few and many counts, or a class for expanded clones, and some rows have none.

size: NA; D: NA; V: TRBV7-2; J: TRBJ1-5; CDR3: CASTLDRSNQPQHF; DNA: TGTGCCAGCACCCTCGACAGGAGCAATCAGCCCCAGCATTTT
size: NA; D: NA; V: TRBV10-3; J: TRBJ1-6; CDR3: CATAGLASPLHF; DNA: TGTGCCACCGCAGGTCTAGCTTCACCCCTCCACTTT
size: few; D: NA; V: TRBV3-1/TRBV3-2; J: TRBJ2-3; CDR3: CASSPPGSAITDAQYF; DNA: TGTGCCAGCAGCCCCCCCGGGAGTGCTATTACAGATGCGCAGTATTTT
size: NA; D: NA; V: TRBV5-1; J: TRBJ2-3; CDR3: CASSWGPSTDTQYF; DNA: TGCGCCAGCAGCTGGGGCCCGAGCACAGATACGCAGTATTTT
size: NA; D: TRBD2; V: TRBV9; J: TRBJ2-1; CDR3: CASSLTSGTYNEQFF; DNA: TGTGCCAGCAGCTTAACTAGCGGAACCTACAATGAGCAGTTCTTC
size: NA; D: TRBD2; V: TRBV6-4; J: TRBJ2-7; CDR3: CASSELAGTEQYF; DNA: TGTGCCAGCAGTGAACTAGCGGGGACCGAGCAGTACTTC
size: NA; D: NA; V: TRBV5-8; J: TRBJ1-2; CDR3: CASSLRGGYTF; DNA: TGTGCCAGCAGCTTGAGGGGGGGCTACACCTTC
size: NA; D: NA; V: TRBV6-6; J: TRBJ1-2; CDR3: CAIPTGQGILGYTF; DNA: TGTGCAATCCCAACCGGCCAGGGGATTCTTGGGTACACCTTC
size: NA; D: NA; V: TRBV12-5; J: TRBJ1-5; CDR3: CASGLGVRGNQPQHF; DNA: TGTGCTAGTGGTCTCGGGGTGAGGGGCAATCAGCCCCAGCATTTT
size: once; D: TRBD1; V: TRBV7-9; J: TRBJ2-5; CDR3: CASSLRQGERETQYF; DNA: TGTGCCAGCAGCCTCCGACAGGGCGAGAGAGAGACCCAGTACTTC
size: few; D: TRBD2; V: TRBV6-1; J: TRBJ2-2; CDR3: CASSEGALAGADTGELFF; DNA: TGTGCCAGCAGTGAAGGAGCCCTAGCGGGAGCGGACACCGGGGAGCTGTTTTTT
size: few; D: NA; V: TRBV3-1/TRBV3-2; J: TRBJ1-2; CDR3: CASSRGQSYGYTF; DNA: TGTGCCAGCAGCCGGGGGCAGAGCTATGGCTACACCTTC
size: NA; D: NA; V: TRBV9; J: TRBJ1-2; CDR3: CASTPADSFNYGYTF; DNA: TGTGCCAGCACCCCCGCGGACAGTTTCAACTATGGCTACACCTTC
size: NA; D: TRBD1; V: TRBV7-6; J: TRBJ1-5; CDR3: CASSTYRGSNQPQHF; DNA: TGTGCCAGCAGCACCTACAGGGGTAGCAATCAGCCCCAGCATTTT
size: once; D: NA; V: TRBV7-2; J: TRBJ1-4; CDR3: CASSQLATNEKLFF; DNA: TGTGCCAGCAGTCAGCTAGCAACTAATGAAAAACTGTTTTTT
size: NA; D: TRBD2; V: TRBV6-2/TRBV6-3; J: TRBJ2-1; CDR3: CASSRRLAGDLNEQFF; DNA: TGTGCCAGCAGCCGCCGACTAGCGGGAGATTTGAATGAGCAGTTCTTC
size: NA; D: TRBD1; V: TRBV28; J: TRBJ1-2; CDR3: CASSKEGAVIHGYTF; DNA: TGTGCCAGCAGTAAAGAGGGGGCCGTCATTCATGGCTACACCTTC
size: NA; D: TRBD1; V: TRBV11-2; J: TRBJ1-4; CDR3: CASSFGDRPNEKLFF; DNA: TGTGCCAGCAGCTTCGGGGACAGACCTAATGAAAAACTGTTTTTT
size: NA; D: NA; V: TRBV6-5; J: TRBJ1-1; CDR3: CASRFGSEAFF; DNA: TGTGCCAGCAGGTTCGGTAGTGAAGCTTTCTTT
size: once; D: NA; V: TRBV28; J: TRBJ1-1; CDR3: CASQGGVNTEAFF; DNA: TGTGCCAGCCAAGGGGGGGTGAACACTGAAGCTTTCTTT
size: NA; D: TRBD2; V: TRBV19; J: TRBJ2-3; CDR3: CASSIPPLDTVYSGVSYTQYF; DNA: TGTGCCAGTAGTATACCCCCCTTGGACACCGTGTATAGCGGGGTGTCGTATACGCAGTATTTT
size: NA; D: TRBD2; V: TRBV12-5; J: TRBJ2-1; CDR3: CASGLAPGTSGTNEQFF; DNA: TGTGCTAGTGGTTTGGCACCCGGGACTAGCGGGACCAATGAGCAGTTCTTC
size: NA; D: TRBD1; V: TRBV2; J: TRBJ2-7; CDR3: CASSSTGFSYEQYF; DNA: TGTGCCAGCAGCTCGACAGGGTTCTCCTACGAGCAGTACTTC
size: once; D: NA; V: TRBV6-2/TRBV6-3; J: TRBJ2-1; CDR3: CASSLEGGTYNEQFF; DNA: TGTGCCAGCAGTTTGGAGGGAGGAACATACAATGAGCAGTTCTTC
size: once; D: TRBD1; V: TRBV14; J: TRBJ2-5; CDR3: CASSQGQRQGSQETQYF; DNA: TGTGCCAGCAGCCAAGGTCAGCGACAGGGTAGCCAAGAGACCCAGTACTTC
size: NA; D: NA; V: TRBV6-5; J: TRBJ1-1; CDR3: CASKSLVRTEAFF; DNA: TGTGCCAGCAAATCTTTAGTGAGGACTGAAGCTTTCTTT
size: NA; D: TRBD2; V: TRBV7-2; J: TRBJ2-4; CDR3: CASSLASGSGSIQYF; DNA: TGTGCCAGCAGCTTAGCCAGCGGGAGTGGCTCCATTCAGTACTTC
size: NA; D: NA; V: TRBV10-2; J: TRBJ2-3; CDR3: CASSRGGPTDTQYF; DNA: TGCGCCAGCAGTCGCGGGGGCCCCACAGATACGCAGTATTTT
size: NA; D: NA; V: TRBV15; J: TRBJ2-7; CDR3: CATSRDPGVEQYF; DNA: TGTGCCACCAGCAGAGATCCAGGTGTCGAGCAGTACTTC